This T cell receptor beta chain was retrieved from a study of shared clonotypes between healthy human individuals. Per germline, CDR1 GTSNPN and CDR2 SVGIG (reference sequence). Between the trimmed V and J ends, which lost 2 bases and 7 bases, there was a span of 11 bases. The CDR3 is made up of 12 amino acids. Clones were sequenced by immunoSEQ multiplex PCR, and TCRdb holds only the in-frame ones, with some missing. The data show some 200,000 clones, roughly 93% seen once. The genes are TRBV30 and TRBJ1-1, with D uncertain. The source of this sequence is a woman aged 25 to 39 in good health. Source material: naive CD4+ T cells sorted from blood. Subset given: CD45RA+ positively selected. Here the CDR3 reads CAWSLTGFEAFF. As DNA, the CDR3 is TGTGCCTGGAGTTTGACGGGATTTGAAGCTTTCTTT.